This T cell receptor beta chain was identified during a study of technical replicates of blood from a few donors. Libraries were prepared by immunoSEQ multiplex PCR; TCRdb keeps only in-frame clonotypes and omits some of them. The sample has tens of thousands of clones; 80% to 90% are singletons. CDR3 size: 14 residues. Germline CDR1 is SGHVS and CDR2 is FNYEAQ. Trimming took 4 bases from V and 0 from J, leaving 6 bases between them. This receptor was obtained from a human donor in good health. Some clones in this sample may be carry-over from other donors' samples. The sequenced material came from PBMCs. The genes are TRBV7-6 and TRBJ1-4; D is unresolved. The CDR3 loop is CASSSVATNEKLFF. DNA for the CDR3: TGTGCCAGCAGCTCGGTCGCAACTAATGAAAAACTGTTTTTT.